This T cell receptor (beta chain) is drawn from a study of blood T cell repertoires in COVID-19. Study overall: Samples representing acute and convalescent COVID-19 were sourced from the United States, Italy and Spain. The cDNA or gDNA used as material had been derived from T cells, B-cell-depleted T cells, or PBMCs.

CDR1 is MNHEY, CDR2 SVGAGI, per germline. Trimming removed 5 bases at V and 3 bases at J, with 7 bases between. This CDR3 is built from 13 residues. In the authors' methods: Using reference gene primer amplification, nucleated cell counts were estimated. Produced via immunoSEQ multiplex PCR; TCRdb's table is partial and in-frame only. V and J calls and clone size are given by that table; D and trimming were obtained from the DNA. The sample carries 150,000 to 200,000 clones, 86% recorded once. Specimen: peripheral blood. The gene calls are TRBV6-5 and TRBJ1-4; no clear D gene. This clonotype was obtained from a woman in her sixties or seventies with acute or convalescent COVID-19. Written as DNA, the CDR3 is TGTGCCAGCAGTCCCGGGGCTAATGAAAAACTGTTTTTT. Protein sequence: CASSPGANEKLFF.